A single sample gave rise to the 19 T cell receptor beta chains below, sequenced in a study of blood T cell repertoires in COVID-19. Here immunoSEQ multiplex PCR was the method, and the copy in TCRdb shows in-frame clones only, minus some. The sample holds about 150,000 clones, under 85% seen once. The sample taken for sequencing was peripheral blood. Every receptor here comes from a man between 60 and 70 years old with COVID-19, enrolled during active disease.

The rearrangement links TRBV7-9 to TRBJ2-1, with D possibly being TRBD2 (6 bases). Trimming removed 2 bases at V and 15 bases at J, with 14 bases between. Germline CDR1 reads SEHNR; CDR2 reads FQNEAQ (reference sequence). The CDR3 covers 12 residues. CDR3 sequence: CASSLLAEAMFF. The CDR3 DNA follows: TGTGCCAGCAGCTTATTAGCGGAGGCGATGTTCTTC.

The chain recombines TRBV7-2 with TRBJ1-2; D perhaps matches TRBD1 (6 bases). The CDR3 contains 14 residues. Trimming left V 5 bases short and J 5 bases short, with 15 bases between. CDR1 and CDR2 from the germline V gene are SGHTA and FQGNSA. The CDR3, as DNA: TGTGCCAGCAGCCTCCACCGGGACAAATATGGCTACACCTTC. It translates to CASSLHRDKYGYTF.

The chain is built from TRBV12-5 and TRBJ2-2; 8 nucleotides align to TRBD2. J lost 7 bases, V lost 10 bases, and 2 bases had no gene match. There are 11 residues in the CDR3. CDR1 is LGHNT, CDR2 FRNRAP, per germline. CDR3 coding DNA: TGTGCTACCCGGGGGGGCGGGGAGCTGTTTTTT. The encoded protein is CATRGGGELFF.

This clone has just one count. This rearrangement joins TRBV6-5 to TRBJ2-2, with D hard to call. Germline values: CDR1 MNHEY, CDR2 SVGAGI. V lost 6 bases, J lost 2 bases, and 7 bases lay in between. The CDR3 spans 13 residues. As DNA, the CDR3 is TGTGCCAGCAGAAACAGCAACACCGGGGAGCTGTTTTTT. This sequence encodes CASRNSNTGELFF.

V usage is TRBV11-3 and J usage is TRBJ2-3; TRBD2 might be the D (5 bases). Trimming removed 4 bases from V and 3 bases from J, with 11 bases in between. This CDR3 is built from 14 residues. Per the germline V gene, CDR1 is SGHNT and CDR2 is YENEEA. CDR3 nucleotides: TGTGCCAGCAGCTCCTGGACGGGAACAGATACGCAGTATTTT. Translating it yields CASSSWTGTDTQYF.

A single count supports this clone. The sample carries other DNA sequences with the same CDR3. The chain links TRBV19 to TRBJ2-1; 11 bases align to TRBD1. V lost 5 bases and J lost 4; bases outside the gene matches: 4. CDR3 size: 15 residues. Germline CDR1 and CDR2: LNHDA and SQIVND (reference sequence). CDR3 amino acids: CASSPGQGAYNEQFF. CDR3 nucleotides: TGTGCCAGTAGTCCCGGACAGGGGGCTTACAATGAGCAGTTCTTC.

The chain joins TRBV19 to TRBJ2-2, with TRBD1 identical over 8 bases. The junction had 6 bases not matched to a gene; V was cut back by 6 bases and J by 3 bases. The CDR3 is 15 residues long. From germline, CDR1 is LNHDA and CDR2 SQIVND (reference sequence). Here the CDR3 DNA reads TGTGCCAGTAGCCCGGACAGGGACTACACCGGGGAGCTGTTTTTT. Translating gives CASSPDRDYTGELFF.

V usage is TRBV29-1 and J usage is TRBJ1-2; D possibly corresponds to TRBD1 (6 bases). The CDR3 has 14 residues. Germline V CDR1 and CDR2: SQVTM, ANQGSEA. V shed 4 bases and J shed 0 bases, with 12 bases lying between them. CDR3 coding DNA: TGCAGCGTTGTATTACAGGGACCTAACTATGGCTACACCTTC. It is translated as CSVVLQGPNYGYTF. The full variable domain, its missing parts supplied by reference TRBV29-1 and TRBJ1-2, is SAVISQKPSRDICQRGTSLTIQCQVDSQVTMMFWYRQQPGQSLTLIATANQGSEATYESGFVIDKFPISRPNLTFSTLTVSNMSPEDSSIYLCSVVLQGPNYGYTFGSGTRLTVV.

This clone appeared a single time. The chain combines TRBV19 with TRBJ1-3; D remains ambiguous. The CDR3 runs 14 residues. V lost 6 bases and J lost 0, with 9 bases in between. CDR1 and CDR2 (germline): LNHDA, SQIVND (reference sequence). CDR3 nucleotides: TGTGCCAGTAGCTCCGCGATCTCTGGAAACACCATATATTTT. Protein sequence: CASSSAISGNTIYF.

This chain uses TRBV4-3 with TRBJ1-5; D is ambiguous. Germline CDR1 reads LGHNA; CDR2 reads YSLEER. CDR3 length: 13 amino acids. The germline V and J ends were trimmed by 1 base and 7 bases, with 8 bases remaining between them. The CDR3 reads CASSQASQQPQHF. The DNA of the CDR3 is TGCGCCAGCAGCCAAGCGTCTCAGCAGCCCCAGCATTTT.

This rearrangement joins TRBV2 to TRBJ1-1; D not certain. V shed 6 bases and J shed 2 bases, with 10 bases lying between them. Germline CDR1 is SNHLY and CDR2 is FYNNEI. This CDR3 region has 13 residues. Here the CDR3 reads CASRGWANTEAFF. Here the CDR3 DNA reads TGTGCCAGCAGGGGTTGGGCTAACACTGAAGCTTTCTTT.

V and J are TRBV20-1 and TRBJ1-4; D ambiguous. The CDR3 consists of 15 residues. CDR1 DFQATT and CDR2 SNEGSKA come from the germline V gene (reference sequence). V was shortened by 3 bases and J by 7 bases, with 18 bases between the two germline ends. CDR3 bases: TGCAGTGCTAGTGGCCAAATCAACTCGGGTGAAAAACTGTTTTTT. It codes for CSASGQINSGEKLFF.

In regard to this clone: The junction and the germline gene differ at one end; a read error may be behind it. The chain employs TRBV7-7 and TRBJ2-3, with a tentative D call TRBD1 (6 bases). The CDR3 spans 13 residues. CDR1 and CDR2 from the germline V gene are SSHAT and FNYEAQ (reference sequence). CDR3 sequence (DNA): TGTGCTAGCAGCTTAGCAGGGGTGGATACGCAGTATTTT. Its translation: CASSLAGVDTQYF.

The V and J genes are TRBV9 and TRBJ1-1; D is perhaps TRBD1 (6 bases). This CDR3 comprises 14 residues. V was cut by 7 bases and J by 3 bases, with 16 bases left in between. Germline CDR1 and CDR2: SGDLS and YYNGEE. CDR3 bases: TGTGCCAGCGGGCCCGGGACAATCGACACTGAAGCTTTCTTT. Translation: CASGPGTIDTEAFF.

In its sample, this clone was seen once. V gene TRBV28 combines with J gene TRBJ1-2, with 7 bases lining up with TRBD1. The CDR3 length is 12 residues. Germline CDR1 and CDR2: MDHEN and SYDVKM. Trimming cost V 5 bases and J 7 bases; bases outside gene matches: 4. The DNA of the CDR3 is TGTGCCAGCAGTCAATACAGGGGTGGCTACACCTTC. It translates to CASSQYRGGYTF.

In regard to this clone: The germline gene is not matched at one end of the junction; a read error may be the cause. The genes are TRBV11-3 and TRBJ2-3; maybe TRBD2 (6 bases). This CDR3 spans 14 amino acids. Germline values: CDR1 SGHNT, CDR2 YENEEA. The CDR3 nucleotides read TGTGCCAGCAGCCCCGGAGGGTTTTCAGACACGCAGTATTTT. It encodes CASSPGGFSDTQYF.

Concerning this clone: At the DNA level, this CDR3 is encoded by other sequences in the same sample as well. V is TRBV5-1 and J is TRBJ2-7; D not certain. Looked up from germline, CDR1 is SGHRS and CDR2 is YFSETQ. The CDR3 has 14 residues. Trimming left V 0 bases short and J 0 bases short, with 7 bases between. The CDR3, as DNA: TGCGCCAGCAGCTTGGGCACGAGCTCCTACGAGCAGTACTTC. Encoded protein: CASSLGTSSYEQYF.

The chain couples TRBV19 to TRBJ1-6; 8 bases fit TRBD1. There are 12 residues in the CDR3. The germline gives CDR1 LNHDA, CDR2 SQIVND (reference sequence). V dropped 9 bases and J dropped 8; count of bases not matched to a gene: 3. CDR3 sequence: CASRTGYSPLHF. For the CDR3, the DNA is TGTGCCAGCAGGACAGGGTATTCACCCCTCCACTTT.

The chain couples TRBV11-3 to TRBJ1-3; no reliable D call. The germline V gene encodes CDR1 SGHNT and CDR2 YENEEA. This CDR3 has 16 amino acids. Trimming removed 6 bases from V and 3 bases from J, with 18 bases in between. Here the CDR3 reads CASRRDHTSNGNTIYF. The CDR3 DNA follows: TGTGCCAGCAGGCGGGATCACACATCGAATGGAAACACCATATATTTT.